This T cell receptor (beta chain) was captured in a study of cytomegalovirus exposure and HLA in healthy donors. Across the study: HLA-typed donors were the source of around 80 million unique TCRs, which an early data release held.

The study ran its PCR with 60 Vbeta and 13 Jbeta primers. Libraries were prepared by immunoSEQ multiplex PCR; TCRdb keeps only in-frame clonotypes and omits some of them. Of under 300,000 clones in the sample, nearly 95% are singletons; the top ten hold 1.7%. This clone was picked up one time. The antigen is undetermined. General study points: Most observed TCR sequences were rare, whereas some public TCRs were detected in many donors.

Germline V gives CDR1 SGHDT, CDR2 YYEEEE. Trimming stripped 0 bases from V and 7 bases from J, with 8 bases between. This CDR3 has 13 amino acids. Donors likely had unrecorded immune exposures despite being nominally healthy when sampled. The source of this sequence is a girl aged 2 to 10 in good health and CMV-seronegative. Material for sequencing was PBMCs. The chain recombines TRBV5-6 with TRBJ1-5; D not certain. The CDR3, as DNA: TGTGCCAGCAGCTTGGGGAGAGGACAGCCCCAGCATTTT. Amino acid sequence: CASSLGRGQPQHF.